Below are 12 T cell receptor beta chains sequenced from a single sample in a study of glioma-infiltrating T cells after dendritic cell vaccination. The time point was: after dendritic cell vaccination, including at tumor progression/relapse. The assay was immunoSEQ multiplex PCR, and TCRdb's table has in-frame clones only and misses some. The table lists 100,000 or so clones, less than 90% of them singletons. This specimen was blood, taken after dendritic cell vaccination. The receptors shown here come from a human donor with glioblastoma.

This chain uses TRBV28 with TRBJ1-5; 7 nucleotides align to TRBD1. From germline, CDR1 is MDHEN and CDR2 SYDVKM. CDR3 length: 14 residues. The V and J ends lost 0 bases and 5 bases, in that order; junction bases with no gene match: 1. CDR3 region: CASSLWQGDQPQHF. As DNA, the CDR3 is TGTGCCAGCAGTTTATGGCAGGGGGATCAGCCCCAGCATTTT.

The chain carries TRBV5-4 and TRBJ2-7; D not resolved. Germline V gene data show CDR1 as SGHNT and CDR2 as YYREEE (reference sequence). The CDR3 is 11 residues long. The V and J ends lost 2 bases and 2 bases respectively, with 2 bases between them. Written as DNA, the CDR3 is TGTGCCAGCAGCTTCGCCTACGAGCAGTACTTC. This sequence encodes CASSFAYEQYF.

This clone has a handful of counts. The chain joins TRBV10-3 to TRBJ2-7; D remains unclear. Germline loops: CDR1 ENHRY, CDR2 SYGVKD. Trimming shortened V by 10 bases and J by 1 base, and 14 bases separated the two germline ends. The CDR3 consists of 13 residues. The DNA of the CDR3 is TGTGCCAACAAGGCAGGTGATTCCTACGAGCAGTACTTC. It encodes CANKAGDSYEQYF.

Notes on this clone: Within the sample, other DNA sequences also encode this same CDR3. This rearrangement joins TRBV5-4 to TRBJ1-4; TRBD1 aligns across 8 bases. The J segment lost 5 bases and the V segment lost 1 base, leaving 1 base of the junction unmatched. The CDR3 spans 14 residues. Germline lookup yields CDR1 SGHNT and CDR2 YYREEE (reference sequence). Here the CDR3 DNA reads TGTGCCAGCAGCTTGCAGGGGGCGAATGAAAAACTGTTTTTT. The encoded protein is CASSLQGANEKLFF.

The V call is TRBV5-1, the J call TRBJ2-1; 10 bases align to TRBD2. This CDR3 region has 14 residues. J lost 8 bases, V lost 0 bases, and 2 bases had no gene match. Germline V lookup: CDR1 SGHRS, CDR2 YFSETQ. CDR3: CASSLVLAGDEQFF. In DNA, the CDR3 is TGCGCCAGCAGCTTGGTTCTAGCGGGAGATGAGCAGTTCTTC.

The J gene is TRBJ2-7, the V gene TRBV10-3; 10 bases agree with TRBD1. V shed 10 bases, J shed 2 bases, and the junction held 5 bases outside the gene matches. This CDR3 region has 13 residues. Germline CDR1 ENHRY, CDR2 SYGVKD. The CDR3 coding sequence is TGTGCCACGACCGGGACAGGGGCCTACGAGCAGTACTTC. Its translation is CATTGTGAYEQYF.

The genes are TRBV2 and TRBJ2-7, with D possibly TRBD2 on 5 matching bases. The V and J ends lost 7 bases and 3 bases respectively, with 16 bases between them. CDR1 is SNHLY, CDR2 FYNNEI, per germline. CDR3 length: 14 residues. As DNA, the CDR3 is TGTGCCAGCACGAGGGAAGAAACGGGCTACGAGCAGTACTTC. The encoded protein is CASTREETGYEQYF. The complete variable domain, with remaining parts taken from reference TRBV2 and TRBJ2-7, reads EPEVTQTPSHQVTQMGQEVILRCVPISNHLYFYWYRQILGQKVEFLVSFYNNEISEKSEIFDDQFSVERPDGSNFTLKIRSTKLEDSAMYFCASTREETGYEQYFGPGTRLTVT.

The rearrangement links TRBV2 to TRBJ2-5; D might be TRBD2 (7 bases). V was trimmed by 7 bases and J by 1 base, leaving 13 bases between them. The CDR3 is made up of 14 amino acids. Germline values: CDR1 SNHLY, CDR2 FYNNEI. CDR3 region: CASKRGGSQETQYF. The CDR3, as DNA: TGTGCCAGCAAAAGGGGGGGAAGCCAAGAGACCCAGTACTTC.

Concerning this clone itself: Distinct nucleotide sequences in the sample also encode this CDR3. V usage is TRBV5-1 and J usage is TRBJ1-1, with a possible D match to TRBD1 (5 bases). CDR1 is SGHRS and CDR2 is YFSETQ in the germline V gene. The V and J ends lost 0 bases and 1 base respectively, with 7 bases between them. CDR3 length: 14 amino acids. The CDR3 DNA reads as TGCGCCAGCAGCTTGGGACAGAGGAACACTGAAGCTTTCTTT. As protein: CASSLGQRNTEAFF. The whole variable domain, filled in from reference TRBV5-1 and TRBJ1-1, reads KAGVTQTPRYLIKTRGQQVTLSCSPISGHRSVSWYQQTPGQGLQFLFEYFSETQRNKGNFPGRFSGRQFSNSRSEMNVSTLELGDSALYLCASSLGQRNTEAFFGQGTRLTVV.

The V call is TRBV11-3, the J call TRBJ2-2; the match to TRBD2 covers 10 bases. Germline assignment: CDR1 SGHNT and CDR2 YENEEA. Trimming took 1 base from V and 6 from J; bases not matched to a gene: 8. CDR3 length: 17 residues. CDR3 nucleotide sequence: TGTGCCAGCAGCTTAGGAGTAGGACTAGCGGCGGCCGGGGAGCTGTTTTTT. It codes for CASSLGVGLAAAGELFF.

This chain connects TRBV5-1 to TRBJ2-5; D not resolved. The length of the CDR3 is 15 residues. Trimming took off 3 bases at V and 4 bases at J, with 16 bases between the two ends. The germline gives CDR1 SGHRS, CDR2 YFSETQ. CDR3 coding DNA: TGCGCCAGCAGCTCCGACACCCGGTTGGGAGAGACCCAGTACTTC. Translated: CASSSDTRLGETQYF.

The chain is built from TRBV6-5 and TRBJ2-2; the D is unclear. Per germline, CDR1 MNHEY and CDR2 SVGAGI. V was trimmed by 6 bases and J by 5 bases, leaving 13 bases between them. The CDR3 is made up of 14 amino acids. The DNA of the CDR3 is TGTGCCAGCAGATCCGGGTTCCGTACCGGGGAGCTGTTTTTT. It yields the protein CASRSGFRTGELFF.